Listed here is a single T cell receptor (beta chain). No antigen is known for it. TCRdb's copy holds only in-frame clones and misses some; the assay was immunoSEQ multiplex PCR. The sample lists about 46,000 clones; 65% to 75% were seen once. Before sequencing, viral peptide pools were used by the ViraFEST assay to expand antigen-specific CD4+ T cells. Having been cultured for around ten days, the cells underwent CD4+ T cell isolation. Of the BNT162b2 and mRNA-1273 vaccines, participants received two doses of one or the other. IL-2 at 10 IU/ml and peptides at approximately 9.5 ug/ml were added to cultured PBMC, around 2 million per well. IL-2 medium took the place of half the medium on both days 3 and 7. The sample comes from a study of vaccination effects on CD4 cells after COVID-19. The study's findings and limits: Cross-reactivity toward common cold coronaviruses was confined to only 1 of 255 vaccine-induced clones in healthy vaccinees.

CDR1 SEHNR and CDR2 FQNEAQ come from the germline V gene (reference sequence). The CDR3 is 14 residues long. Trimming cost V 3 bases and J 5 bases, with 10 bases left between them. The chain employs TRBV7-9 and TRBJ2-2, with no clear D. The clonotype comes from a human donor who received a COVID-19 vaccine. The sequenced sample was CD4+ T cells from PBMCs cultured with HCoV-OC43 spike peptides, obtained after COVID-19 vaccination. Subset defined: HCoV-OC43 spike overlapping peptide pool stimulation. CDR3 bases: TGTGCCAGCAGCTTGCCGCTGCGGACCGGGGAGCTGTTTTTT. Residues: CASSLPLRTGELFF.